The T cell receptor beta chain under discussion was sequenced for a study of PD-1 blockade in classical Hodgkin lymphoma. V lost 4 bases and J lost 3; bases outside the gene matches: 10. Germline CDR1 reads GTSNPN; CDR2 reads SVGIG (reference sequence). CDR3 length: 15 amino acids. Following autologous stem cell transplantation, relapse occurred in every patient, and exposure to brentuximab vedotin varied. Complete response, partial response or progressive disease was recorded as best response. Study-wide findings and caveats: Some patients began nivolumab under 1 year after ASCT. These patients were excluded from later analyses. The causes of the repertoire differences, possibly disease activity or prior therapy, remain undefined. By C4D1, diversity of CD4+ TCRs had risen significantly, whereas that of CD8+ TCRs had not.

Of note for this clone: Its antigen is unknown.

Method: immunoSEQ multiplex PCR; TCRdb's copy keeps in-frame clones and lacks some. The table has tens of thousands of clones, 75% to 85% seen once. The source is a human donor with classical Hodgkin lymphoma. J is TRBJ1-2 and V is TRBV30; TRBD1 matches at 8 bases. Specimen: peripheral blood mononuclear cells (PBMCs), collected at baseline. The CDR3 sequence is CAWTRGGQGHYGYTF. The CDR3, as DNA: TGTGCCTGGACAAGAGGCGGACAGGGTCACTATGGCTACACCTTC.